The 22 T cell receptor delta chains given below trace back to one sample, sequenced in a study of human gamma delta and Vdelta1 T cells. These receptors' antigens are unknown. TCRdb fed the PCR reads to CATT. This table holds thousands of delta-chain clones, about 43% found once. The specimen sequenced was Vdelta1 gamma-delta T cells from blood grown in culture (DOT cells). The receptor set was obtained from a human donor in good health.

This chain links TRDV1 with TRDJ1, with 10 bases that match TRDD3. Trimming took 3 bases from V and 5 from J; bases not matched to a gene: 30. The CDR3 loop spans 23 amino acids. CDR1 and CDR2 (germline): TSWWSYY, QGS. In nucleotides, the CDR3 is TGTGCTCTTGGGGAGAACCACGTATTCCTACTAAGATCCATACTGGGGGATTCGGATAAACTCATCTTT. Amino acid sequence: CALGENHVFLLRSILGDSDKLIF.

Relative to its sample, this clone is medium-sized (0.01 to 0.1%). The V gene is TRDV1, the J gene TRDJ1; the match to TRDD3 covers 12 bases. The CDR3 has 22 amino acids. Trimming cost V 1 base and J 3 bases; bases outside gene matches: 21. Germline CDR1 and CDR2: TSWWSYY and QGS. CDR3 coding DNA: TGTGCTCTTGGGGAACCCTTTCCTACTATACTGGGGGATACCCTAGCTGCCGATAAACTCATCTTT. Residues: CALGEPFPTILGDTLAADKLIF.

The chain joins TRDV1 to TRDJ1; D unclear. Germline V lookup: CDR1 TSWWSYY, CDR2 QGS. Trimming took 4 bases from V and 8 from J, leaving 14 bases between them. The CDR3 is made up of 13 amino acids. The CDR3 loop reads CALGALPSLKLIF. The CDR3 region has the DNA TGTGCTCTTGGGGCACTCCCGAGTTTAAAACTCATCTTT.

The rearrangement joins TRDV3 to TRDJ1, with TRDD3 matching 10 bases. Per the germline V gene, CDR1 is TVYSNPD and CDR2 is GDNSRS (reference sequence). The CDR3 totals 17 residues. The ends lost 5 bases at V and 5 bases at J; junction bases unmatched: 20. DNA for the CDR3: TGTGCCGCTCAAGCTCTTGGGGGATACACAGGGGAGGATAAACTCATCTTT. The encoded protein is CAAQALGGYTGEDKLIF.

The chain couples TRDV1 to TRDJ1; TRDD3 matches at 11 bases. The V gene end was trimmed by 4 bases and the J gene end by 0 bases; junction bases not matched to a gene: 7. The germline gives CDR1 TSWWSYY, CDR2 QGS. The CDR3 contains 17 residues. CDR3 region: CALGGLNWGIYTDKLIF. The CDR3 bases are TGTGCTCTTGGGGGCCTTAACTGGGGGATATACACCGATAAACTCATCTTT.

There are a few counts of this clone. This chain connects TRDV1 to TRDJ1; 13 bases are shared with TRDD3. Trimming took 0 bases from V and 1 from J; bases not matched to a gene: 26. The CDR3 runs to 25 residues. Per germline, CDR1 TSWWSYY and CDR2 QGS. In DNA form, the CDR3 reads TGTGCTCTTGGGGAACTAGTTCCCTTACGGCGAACTGGGGGATACGACCTTATTGTCACCGATAAACTCATCTTT. Translation: CALGELVPLRRTGGYDLIVTDKLIF.

The chain couples TRDV1 to TRDJ1; 8 bases match TRDD3. CDR3 length: 21 residues. The J segment lost 0 bases and the V segment lost 3 bases, leaving 21 bases of the junction unmatched. The germline V gene has CDR1 TSWWSYY and CDR2 QGS. CDR3 in amino acids: CALGDAAFPPHLGENTDKLIF. In nucleotides, the CDR3 is TGTGCTCTTGGGGATGCGGCCTTCCCCCCCCACCTGGGGGAGAACACCGATAAACTCATCTTT.

This clone has only a few counts. The chain carries TRDV1 and TRDJ1; 13 bases line up with TRDD3. Looked up from germline, CDR1 is TSWWSYY and CDR2 is QGS. V was pared by 5 bases and J by 11 bases, with 26 bases of the junction left unmatched. The CDR3 runs 20 residues. CDR3 nucleotides: TGTGCTCTTGGGCCCGAGGTGCCCCATGACTTACTGGGGGATACGTTTCGGCTCATCTTT. Its protein is CALGPEVPHDLLGDTFRLIF.

This chain joins TRDV1 and TRDJ1; 8 bases are a match to TRDD3. The CDR3 contains 17 residues. Germline CDR1 and CDR2: TSWWSYY and QGS. V lost 2 bases and J lost 2; bases outside the gene matches: 10. This CDR3 reads CALGEIWGDRSTDKLIF. CDR3 sequence (DNA): TGTGCTCTTGGGGAAATCTGGGGGGATAGATCAACCGATAAACTCATCTTT.

Points on this clone: This sample includes further DNA sequences coding for the same CDR3. The chain links TRDV1 to TRDJ1; D is tentatively TRDD2 or TRDD3 (5 bases each). Germline V lookup: CDR1 TSWWSYY, CDR2 QGS. The CDR3 totals 17 residues. V dropped 4 bases and J dropped 0 bases, with 18 bases sitting between them. The CDR3 here is CALGVPPRGPHTDKLIF. The CDR3 DNA is TGTGCTCTTGGGGTTCCTCCCCGGGGGCCTCACACCGATAAACTCATCTTT.

J is TRDJ1 and V is TRDV1; D tentatively reads TRDD2 or TRDD3 (6 bases each). Trimming took 0 bases from V and 0 from J, leaving 26 bases between them. Per germline, CDR1 TSWWSYY and CDR2 QGS. This CDR3 is built from 21 residues. The CDR3 here is CALGELIDVPIWGMYTDKLIF. In DNA form, the CDR3 reads TGTGCTCTTGGGGAACTAATCGACGTTCCTATCTGGGGAATGTACACCGATAAACTCATCTTT.

This clone has just a few counts. V gene TRDV3 combines with J gene TRDJ1; 7 positions match TRDD3. The germline gives CDR1 TVYSNPD, CDR2 GDNSRS (reference sequence). The V gene end was trimmed by 3 bases and the J gene end by 3 bases; junction bases not matched to a gene: 13. This CDR3 region has 15 residues. The CDR3 protein is CAFGTRIRGSDKLIF. The CDR3 nucleotides read TGTGCCTTCGGGACCAGGATACGGGGGTCCGATAAACTCATCTTT.

This rearrangement joins TRDV1 to TRDJ1; TRDD3 aligns across 8 bases. Germline lookup yields CDR1 TSWWSYY and CDR2 QGS. With 2 bases clipped from V and 4 bases from J, the junction kept 15 bases outside the gene matches. There are 18 residues in the CDR3. The CDR3 region is CALGEAVLADWGDDKLIF. The DNA for the CDR3 is TGTGCTCTTGGGGAAGCAGTACTCGCCGACTGGGGGGACGATAAACTCATCTTT.

The V and J genes are TRDV1 and TRDJ1; 8 bases align to TRDD3. Germline values: CDR1 TSWWSYY, CDR2 QGS. The V segment lost 2 bases and the J segment 1 base; nucleotides outside the gene matches: 21. This CDR3 spans 21 amino acids. DNA for the CDR3: TGTGCTCTTGGGGAAATCGCGCGAAGAGGGGGGATAGGGGTCGTCACCGATAAACTCATCTTT. This translates into CALGEIARRGGIGVVTDKLIF.

A few counts support this clone. The chain uses TRDV1 and TRDJ1; 9 nucleotides match TRDD3. This CDR3 contains 19 residues. From germline, CDR1 is TSWWSYY and CDR2 QGS. Unmatched junction bases numbered 16, after V lost 5 bases and J lost 0 bases. As DNA, the CDR3 is TGTGCTCTTGGGCCCCGGGCTAAGCTGGGGGATCCAGACACCGATAAACTCATCTTT. Encoded protein: CALGPRAKLGDPDTDKLIF.

This clone was counted a few times. The rearrangement uses TRDV1 and TRDJ1; 9 positions agree with TRDD2. Unmatched junction bases numbered 17, after V lost 4 bases and J lost 5 bases. The CDR3 length is 18 residues. From germline, CDR1 is TSWWSYY and CDR2 QGS. The CDR3 DNA reads as TGTGCTCTTGGGGTTTCCTTCCTACGGAACCCTACTTCTGATAAACTCATCTTT. The encoded protein is CALGVSFLRNPTSDKLIF.

This rearrangement joins TRDV1 to TRDJ1; D unresolved. V was shortened by 3 bases and J by 1 base, with 24 bases between the two germline ends. CDR1 and CDR2 (germline): TSWWSYY, QGS. The CDR3 covers 19 residues. DNA of the CDR3: TGTGCTCTTGGGGACCCATTGGGTGTTGAATGGCCCCTCACCGATAAACTCATCTTT. This gives the protein CALGDPLGVEWPLTDKLIF.

This clone was observed a single time. The V and J genes are TRDV1 and TRDJ1; 9 bases align to TRDD3. V gave up 2 bases and J gave up 1 base; unmatched junction bases: 14. This CDR3 contains 19 residues. Germline values: CDR1 TSWWSYY, CDR2 QGS. CDR3 sequence: CALGETSDRYWGSTDKLIF. Written as DNA, the CDR3 is TGTGCTCTTGGGGAAACTTCCGACAGATACTGGGGGAGCACCGATAAACTCATCTTT.

Details on this clone: One junction end does not reproduce the germline sequence, and a read error may be involved. The rearrangement links TRDV1 to TRDJ1, with D perhaps TRDD2 or TRDD3 (9 bases each). The CDR3 runs 18 residues. Germline CDR1 and CDR2: TSWWSYY and QGS. The chain's CDR3 is CARGPSYLTGGINDKLIF. The CDR3 region has the DNA TGTGCTCGTGGGCCTTCCTACTTAACTGGGGGAATAAACGATAAACTCATCTTT.

This clone occurred a few times. The rearrangement joins TRDV1 to TRDJ1, with 13 bases lining up with TRDD3. Germline loops: CDR1 TSWWSYY, CDR2 QGS. This CDR3 spans 21 amino acids. The V segment lost 1 base and the J segment 2 bases; nucleotides outside the gene matches: 16. CDR3 region: CALGERSPNRLGDTTTDKLIF. CDR3 bases: TGTGCTCTTGGGGAACGGTCGCCTAACCGACTGGGGGATACGACGACCGATAAACTCATCTTT.

J is TRDJ1 and V is TRDV1; maybe TRDD3 (5 bases). V lost 9 bases and J lost 6, with 38 bases in between. This CDR3 region has 20 residues. CDR1 and CDR2 (germline): TSWWSYY, QGS. CDR3 residues: CALVTGAPRTSTLTGHKLIF. DNA for the CDR3: TGTGCTCTGGTTACAGGCGCTCCGCGGACCTCTACTCTTACTGGCCATAAACTCATCTTT.

The chain recombines TRDV1 with TRDJ1, with D possibly matching TRDD3 (5 bases). The CDR3 has 18 residues. V was pared by 3 bases and J by 1 base, with 21 bases between. Germline V CDR1 and CDR2: TSWWSYY, QGS. The CDR3 bases are TGTGCTCTTGGGGAGCCACAACCGCCCTTGATACCCACCGATAAACTCATCTTT. This translates into CALGEPQPPLIPTDKLIF.